This TCR beta chain was sequenced during a study of blood T cell repertoires in COVID-19. Looking at the study overall: PBMCs, B-cell-depleted T cells, or T cells provided the cDNA or gDNA that made up the material.

This clone has just one count. Ages ranged from about 18 to 89 years, with residence in 24 US areas. Donors of Cohort 3 who recovered were those that had two negative PCRs, clearance, or symptom resolution. Looked up from germline, CDR1 is SGHTA and CDR2 is FQGNSA. V dropped 1 base and J dropped 4; count of bases not matched to a gene: 8. The CDR3 extends over 18 amino acids. Profiled with immunoSEQ multiplex PCR; TCRdb holds only in-frame clones, not every one. Here the sample spans around 300,000 clones, approximately 92% being singletons. The V call is TRBV7-2, the J call TRBJ2-1, with 12 bases that match TRBD2. Source material: PBMCs or T cells enriched from blood (not recorded which). The receptor was derived from a woman aged 18 to 35 who had recovered from COVID-19. The CDR3 sequence: CASSLGLAGGLYYNEQFF. As DNA, the CDR3 is TGTGCCAGCAGCTTAGGTCTAGCGGGGGGGCTATATTACAATGAGCAGTTCTTC. Full variable domain (rest looked up from reference TRBV7-2 and TRBJ2-1): GAGVSQSPSNKVTEKGKDVELRCDPISGHTALYWYRQSLGQGLEFLIYFQGNSAPDKSGLPSDRFSAERTGGSVSTLTIQRTQQEDSAVYLCASSLGLAGGLYYNEQFFGPGTRLTVL.